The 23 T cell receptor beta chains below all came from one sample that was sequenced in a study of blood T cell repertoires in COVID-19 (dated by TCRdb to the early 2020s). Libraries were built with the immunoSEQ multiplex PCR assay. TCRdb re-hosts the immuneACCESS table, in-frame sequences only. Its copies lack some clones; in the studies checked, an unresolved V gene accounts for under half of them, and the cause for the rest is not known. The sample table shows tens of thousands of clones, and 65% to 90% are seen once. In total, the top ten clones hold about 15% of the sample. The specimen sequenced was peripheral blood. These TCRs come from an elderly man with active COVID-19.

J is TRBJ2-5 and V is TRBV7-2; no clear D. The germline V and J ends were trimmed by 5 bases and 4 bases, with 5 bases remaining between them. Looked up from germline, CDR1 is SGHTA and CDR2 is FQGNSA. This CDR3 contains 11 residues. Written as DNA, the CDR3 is TGTGCCAGCAGCCACGGAGAGACCCAGTACTTC. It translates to CASSHGETQYF.

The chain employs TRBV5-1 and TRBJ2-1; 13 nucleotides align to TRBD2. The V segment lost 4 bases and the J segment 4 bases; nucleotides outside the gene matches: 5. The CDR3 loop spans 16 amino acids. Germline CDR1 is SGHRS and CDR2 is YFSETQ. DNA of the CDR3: TGCGCCAGCAGCCCGTCGGGACTAGCGGGATACAATGAGCAGTTCTTC. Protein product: CASSPSGLAGYNEQFF.

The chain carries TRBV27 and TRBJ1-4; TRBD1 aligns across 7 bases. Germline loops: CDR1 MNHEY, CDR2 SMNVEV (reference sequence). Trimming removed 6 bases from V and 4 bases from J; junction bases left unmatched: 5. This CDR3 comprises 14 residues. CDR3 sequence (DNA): TGTGCCAGCAGATCGACAGGGCGTAATGAAAAACTGTTTTTT. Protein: CASRSTGRNEKLFF. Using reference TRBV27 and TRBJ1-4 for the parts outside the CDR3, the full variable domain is EAQVTQNPRYLITVTGKKLTVTCSQNMNHEYMSWYRQDPGLGLRQIYYSMNVEVTDKGDVPEGYKVSRKEKRNFPLILESPSPNQTSLYFCASRSTGRNEKLFFGSGTQLSVL.

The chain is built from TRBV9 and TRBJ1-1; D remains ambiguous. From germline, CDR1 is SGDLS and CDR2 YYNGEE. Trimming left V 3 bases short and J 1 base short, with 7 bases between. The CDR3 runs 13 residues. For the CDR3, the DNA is TGTGCCAGCAGCGGACTCTCGAACACTGAAGCTTTCTTT. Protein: CASSGLSNTEAFF.

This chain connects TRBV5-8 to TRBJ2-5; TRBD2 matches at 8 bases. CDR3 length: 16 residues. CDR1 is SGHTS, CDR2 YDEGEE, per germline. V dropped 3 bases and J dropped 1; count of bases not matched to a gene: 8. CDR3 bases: TGTGCCAGCAGCTCCTTTCGCGGGGGGCTCCAAGAGACCCAGTACTTC. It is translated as CASSSFRGGLQETQYF.

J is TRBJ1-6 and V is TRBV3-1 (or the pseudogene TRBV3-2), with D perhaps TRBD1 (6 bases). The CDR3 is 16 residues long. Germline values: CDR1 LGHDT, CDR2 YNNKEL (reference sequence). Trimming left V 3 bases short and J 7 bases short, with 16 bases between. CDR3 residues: CASSQGAPGSNSPLHF. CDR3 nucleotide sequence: TGTGCCAGCAGCCAGGGGGCCCCAGGGTCGAATTCACCCCTCCACTTT.

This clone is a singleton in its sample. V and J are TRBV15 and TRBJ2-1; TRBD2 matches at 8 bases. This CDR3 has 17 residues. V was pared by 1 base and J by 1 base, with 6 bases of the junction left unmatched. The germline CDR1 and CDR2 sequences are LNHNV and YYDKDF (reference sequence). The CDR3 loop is CATSRVLAGGSYNEQFF. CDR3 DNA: TGTGCCACCAGCAGAGTACTGGCGGGAGGTTCCTACAATGAGCAGTTCTTC.

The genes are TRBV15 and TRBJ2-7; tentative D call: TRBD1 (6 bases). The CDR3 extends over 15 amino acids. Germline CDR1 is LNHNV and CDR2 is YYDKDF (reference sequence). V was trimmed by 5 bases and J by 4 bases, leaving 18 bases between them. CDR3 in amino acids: CATSGGQTVKYEQYF. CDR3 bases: TGTGCCACCAGCGGAGGACAGACCGTGAAGTACGAGCAGTACTTC.

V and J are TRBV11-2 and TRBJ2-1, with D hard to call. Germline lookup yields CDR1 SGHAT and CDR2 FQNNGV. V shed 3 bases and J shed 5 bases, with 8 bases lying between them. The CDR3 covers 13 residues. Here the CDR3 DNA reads TGTGCCAGCAGCTTCTCCCGTAACAATGAGCAGTTCTTC. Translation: CASSFSRNNEQFF. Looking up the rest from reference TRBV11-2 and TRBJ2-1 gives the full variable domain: EAGVAQSPRYKIIEKRQSVAFWCNPISGHATLYWYQQILGQGPKLLIQFQNNGVVDDSQLPKDRFSAERLKGVDSTLKIQPAKLEDSAVYLCASSFSRNNEQFFGPGTRLTVL.

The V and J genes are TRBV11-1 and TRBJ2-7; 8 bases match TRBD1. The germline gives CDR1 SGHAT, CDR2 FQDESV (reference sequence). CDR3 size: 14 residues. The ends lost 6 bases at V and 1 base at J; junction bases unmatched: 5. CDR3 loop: CASSQDRGSYEQYF. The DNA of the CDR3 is TGTGCCAGCAGTCAAGACAGGGGTTCCTACGAGCAGTACTTC.

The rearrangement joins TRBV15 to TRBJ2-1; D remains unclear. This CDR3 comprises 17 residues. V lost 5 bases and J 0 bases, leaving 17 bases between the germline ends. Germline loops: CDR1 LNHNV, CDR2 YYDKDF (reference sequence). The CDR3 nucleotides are TGTGCCACCAGCGGTAAGCGTTGGTCGAGCTCCTACAATGAGCAGTTCTTC. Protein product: CATSGKRWSSSYNEQFF. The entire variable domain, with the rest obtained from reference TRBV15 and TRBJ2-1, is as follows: DAMVIQNPRYQVTQFGKPVTLSCSQTLNHNVMYWYQQKSSQAPKLLFHYYDKDFNNEADTPDNFQSRRPNTSFCFLDIRSPGLGDTAMYLCATSGKRWSSSYNEQFFGPGTRLTVL.

The CDR3 DNA reads TGTGCCAGCAGCCAGACAGGGGGAGAGACCCAGTACTTC. It yields the protein CASSQTGGETQYF. The chain couples TRBV7-9 to TRBJ2-5, with 9 bases aligning to TRBD1. After removal of 5 bases from V and 4 bases from J, the junction contained 2 bases not matched to a gene. CDR3 length equals 13 residues. CDR1 is SEHNR, CDR2 FQNEAQ, per germline (reference sequence).

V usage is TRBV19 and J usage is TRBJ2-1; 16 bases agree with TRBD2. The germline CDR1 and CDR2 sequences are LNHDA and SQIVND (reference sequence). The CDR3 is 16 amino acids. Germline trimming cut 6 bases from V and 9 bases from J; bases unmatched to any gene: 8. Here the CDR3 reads CASREGLAGGPGEQFF. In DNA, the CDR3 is TGTGCCAGTAGAGAGGGACTAGCGGGAGGGCCCGGTGAGCAGTTCTTC.

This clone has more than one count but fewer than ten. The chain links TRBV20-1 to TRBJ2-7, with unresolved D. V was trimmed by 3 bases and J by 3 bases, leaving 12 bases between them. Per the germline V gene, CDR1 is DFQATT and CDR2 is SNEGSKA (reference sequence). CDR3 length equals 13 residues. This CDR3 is CSASPLSNYEQYF. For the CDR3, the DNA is TGCAGTGCTAGTCCCCTATCCAACTACGAGCAGTACTTC.

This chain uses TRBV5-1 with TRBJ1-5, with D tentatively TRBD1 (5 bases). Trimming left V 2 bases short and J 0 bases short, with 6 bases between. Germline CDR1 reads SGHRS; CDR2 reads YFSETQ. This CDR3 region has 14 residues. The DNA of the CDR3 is TGCGCCAGCAGCTTAGACAGTAGCAATCAGCCCCAGCATTTT. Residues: CASSLDSSNQPQHF.

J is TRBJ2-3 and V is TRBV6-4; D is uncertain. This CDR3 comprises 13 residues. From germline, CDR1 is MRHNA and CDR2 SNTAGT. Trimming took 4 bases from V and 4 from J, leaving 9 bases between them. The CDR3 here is CASSVLPADTQYF. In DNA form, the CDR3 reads TGTGCCAGCAGTGTGCTACCGGCAGATACGCAGTATTTT.

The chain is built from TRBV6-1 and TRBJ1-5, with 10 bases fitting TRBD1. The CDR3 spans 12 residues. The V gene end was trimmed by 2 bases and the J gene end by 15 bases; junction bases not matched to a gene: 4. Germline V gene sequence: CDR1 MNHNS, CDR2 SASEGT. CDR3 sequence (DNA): TGTGCCAGCAGTGAAAGACAGGGGGCCGGGCATTTT. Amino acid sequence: CASSERQGAGHF.

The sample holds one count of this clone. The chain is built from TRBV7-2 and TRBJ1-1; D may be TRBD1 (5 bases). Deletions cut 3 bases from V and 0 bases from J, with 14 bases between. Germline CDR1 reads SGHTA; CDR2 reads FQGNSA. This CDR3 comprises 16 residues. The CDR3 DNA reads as TGTGCCAGCAGCTTTTTTAGGGGTAGCCTGAACACTGAAGCTTTCTTT. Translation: CASSFFRGSLNTEAFF.

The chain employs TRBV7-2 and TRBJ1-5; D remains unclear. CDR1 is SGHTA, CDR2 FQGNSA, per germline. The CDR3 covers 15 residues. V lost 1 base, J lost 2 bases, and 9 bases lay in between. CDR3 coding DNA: TGTGCCAGCAGCTTAGAGCGGTTGCGCAATCAGCCCCAGCATTTT. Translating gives CASSLERLRNQPQHF.

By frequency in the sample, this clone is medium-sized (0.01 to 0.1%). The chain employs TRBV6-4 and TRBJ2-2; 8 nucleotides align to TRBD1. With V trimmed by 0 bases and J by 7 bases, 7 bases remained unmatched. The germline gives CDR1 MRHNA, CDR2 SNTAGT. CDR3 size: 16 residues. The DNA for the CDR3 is TGTGCCAGCAGTGACTCCGGGCAGGGGGCAGTCGGGGAGCTGTTTTTT. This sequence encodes CASSDSGQGAVGELFF.

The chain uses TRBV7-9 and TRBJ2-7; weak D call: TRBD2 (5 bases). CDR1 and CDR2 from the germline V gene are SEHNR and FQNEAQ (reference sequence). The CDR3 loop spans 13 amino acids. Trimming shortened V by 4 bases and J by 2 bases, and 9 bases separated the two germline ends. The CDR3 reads CASSYAGTYEQYF. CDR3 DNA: TGTGCCAGCAGCTACGCCGGGACCTACGAGCAGTACTTC.

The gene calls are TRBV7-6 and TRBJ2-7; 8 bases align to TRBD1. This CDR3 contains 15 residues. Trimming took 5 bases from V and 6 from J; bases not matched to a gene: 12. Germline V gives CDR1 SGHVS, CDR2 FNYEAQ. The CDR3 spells CASSQHLSTGAEQYF. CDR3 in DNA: TGTGCCAGCAGCCAACACCTATCGACAGGGGCCGAGCAGTACTTC.

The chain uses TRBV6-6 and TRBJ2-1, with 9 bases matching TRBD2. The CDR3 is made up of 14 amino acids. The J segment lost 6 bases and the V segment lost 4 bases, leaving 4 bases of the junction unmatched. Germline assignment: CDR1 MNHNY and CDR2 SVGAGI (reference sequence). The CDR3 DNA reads TGTGCCAGCAGTTCCTGGCGGGGGGGCAATGAGCAGTTCTTC. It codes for CASSSWRGGNEQFF.